The rows below give T cell receptor beta chains drawn from one sample of a study of metastatic and nonmetastatic thyroid tumors. Using MiXCR, TCRdb re-called clones from the PCR reads. The sample has 30,000 to 45,000 clones, roughly 26% seen once; the top ten hold 8% to 10%. The sequenced material came from blood. These TCRs come from a female donor with papillary thyroid cancer or a benign thyroid nodule (not recorded which). Some clones in this sample may be carry-over from other donors' samples. Each CDR3 is given without its conserved first and last residue. The D gene is left open where the match is weak.

v_gene	d_gene	j_gene	CDR3aa
TRBV2	TRBD1	TRBJ1-2	ASSEGQGYGYT
TRBV6-4	TRBD1	TRBJ1-2	ASRPAGGGRYGYT
TRBV28	TRBD1	TRBJ1-6	ASMTGSSPLH
TRBV6-1	NA	TRBJ1-5	ASSVRGELNQPQH
TRBV3-1	TRBD2	TRBJ2-2	ASSQVLGLAGGPNTGELF
TRBV5-5	TRBD1	TRBJ2-1	AITLELTGGSEQF
TRBV9	NA	TRBJ2-6	ASSVSGTNSGANVLT
TRBV5-1	NA	TRBJ1-2	ASSLDGQLYT
TRBV3-1	NA	TRBJ1-3	ASSPFSGPLSSGNTIY
TRBV18	NA	TRBJ1-1	ASSDPNTEAF
TRBV7-2	NA	TRBJ2-6	ASSLSLVGGANVLT
TRBV30	TRBD1	TRBJ2-4	AWSVDRYQGNIQY